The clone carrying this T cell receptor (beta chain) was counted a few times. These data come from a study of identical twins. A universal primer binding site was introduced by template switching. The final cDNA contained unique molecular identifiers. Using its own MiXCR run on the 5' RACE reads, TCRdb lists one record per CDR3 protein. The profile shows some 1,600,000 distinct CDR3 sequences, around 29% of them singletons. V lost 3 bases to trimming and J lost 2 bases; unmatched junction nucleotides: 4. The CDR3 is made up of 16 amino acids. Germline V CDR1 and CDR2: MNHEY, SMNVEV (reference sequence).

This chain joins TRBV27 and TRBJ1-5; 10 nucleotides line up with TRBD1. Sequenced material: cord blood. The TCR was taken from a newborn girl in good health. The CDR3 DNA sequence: TGTGCCAGCAGTTTCTGGGGGACAGGGGGCAATCAGCCCCAGCATTTT. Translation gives CASSFWGTGGNQPQHF.